This TCR beta chain appears in the sequencing data of a study of T cell responses to AZD1222 COVID-19 vaccine. Study results and limitations: At study baseline, merely more than 5 AZD1222 recipients were seropositive. Two AZD1222 doses significantly raised spike-specific TCR breadth and depth over controls. The sample set comprised mostly white British donors with more females, and clonal diversity was possibly underestimated. A reported finding is that nearly half of spike-specific TCRs target unmutated variant regions.

In the case of this clone: Its antigen is still unknown.

Profiled with immunoSEQ multiplex PCR; TCRdb holds only in-frame clones, not every one. The sample lists about 93,000 clones; 80% to 90% were seen once. Trimming shortened V by 0 bases and J by 0 bases, and 6 bases separated the two germline ends. CDR3 length equals 15 residues. Germline V gives CDR1 SGHRS, CDR2 YFSETQ. The sample was peripheral blood, taken on day 0 of AZD1222 vaccination. This clonotype was sampled from an adult in good health. This sequence joins TRBV5-1 and TRBJ2-2; D remains ambiguous. CDR3 nucleotides: TGCGCCAGCAGCTTGGACAGCCCGAACACCGGGGAGCTGTTTTTT. It yields the protein CASSLDSPNTGELFF.